These T cell receptor beta chains were read from a single sample in a study of CD8 T cells in Susac syndrome. MiXCR, applied by TCRdb to the immunoSEQ multiplex PCR reads, yields one record per CDR3 protein. The table shows some 120,000 distinct CDR3 sequences, with around 96% occurring only once. The sequencing sample was made of CD4+ T cells from PBMCs. These TCRs come from a human donor in good health. Both conserved end residues are part of each CDR3. Not every row has a clone size; where given, it reads once, few, many or a size class.

TRBV30 once CAWSVGGEQYF
TRBV18 - CASSPLLAGGNANTGELFF
TRBV27 - CASSSKRQGPRNEQFF
TRBV7-9 - CASSFRGREGYTF
TRBV9 - CASSPVDRHQRNYGYTF
TRBV5-1 - CASSSDPRAPEAFF
TRBV18 - CASSQLGVGDTEAFF
TRBV27 - CASRGQGRPEQYF
TRBV7-2 - CASSPVAGASETQYF
TRBV7-9 - CASSFGLQETQYF
TRBV3-1 - CASSQVLAGAGANVLTF
TRBV3-1 once CASSQVLAYNEQFF
TRBV5-1 few CASSLAGGQPQHF
TRBV28 - CASSHPLGQGVGYTF
TRBV3-1 once CASSQRAEETQYF
TRBV5-6 - CASSSYRSGANVLTF
TRBV29-1 - CSGSGTSGRIDTQYF
TRBV27 - CASSHWGQPDTQYF
TRBV5-6 - CASSSPLNENIQYF
TRBV15 - CATRGQERQETQYF
TRBV20-1 - CSAPDREDYGYTF
TRBV4-2 - CASSQAGGDIYEQYF
TRBV6-5 - CASSPDRGPTGELFF
TRBV20-1 - CSAIFRRSTEAFF
TRBV30 once CAWRLTGGTGELFF
TRBV6-1 - CASRTRREQYF
TRBV3-1 - CASASFGTEAFF
TRBV23-1 - CASSPTTEAFF
TRBV28 - CASSLGRAGANVLTF
TRBV7-9 - CARYHSNQPQHF
TRBV29-1 - CSGQGGGSYTF
TRBV30 once CAWGTAGATATQYF
TRBV6-5 once CASSYAAKNSYEQYF
TRBV12-3/TRBV12-4 - CASSWGGTYNEQFF
TRBV5-1 - CASRLGTGYDQPQHF
TRBV29-1 once CSGRLAGGDTQYF
TRBV6-1 - CASMRQGGYNEQFF
TRBV24-1 few CATSDSGYGYTF
TRBV19 - CASSARTDEQFF
TRBV27 - CASSLSDRGPYEQYF
TRBV3-1 - CASSQASTGNTEAFF
TRBV5-1 once CASSLKPDRIKTGELFF
TRBV6-5 - CASSGDLVTEAFF
TRBV7-9 - CASRNHGQELNEKLFF
TRBV5-6 - CASSLGLATYEQYF
TRBV6-5 - CASSYGGGSRRGGYTF
TRBV10-2 - CASSDRLGYGSSYEQYF
TRBV15 - CATSRDHPTRTGRNTEAFF
TRBV29-1 - CSVQQGPNSPLHF
TRBV19 - CASSTSRPNTGELFF